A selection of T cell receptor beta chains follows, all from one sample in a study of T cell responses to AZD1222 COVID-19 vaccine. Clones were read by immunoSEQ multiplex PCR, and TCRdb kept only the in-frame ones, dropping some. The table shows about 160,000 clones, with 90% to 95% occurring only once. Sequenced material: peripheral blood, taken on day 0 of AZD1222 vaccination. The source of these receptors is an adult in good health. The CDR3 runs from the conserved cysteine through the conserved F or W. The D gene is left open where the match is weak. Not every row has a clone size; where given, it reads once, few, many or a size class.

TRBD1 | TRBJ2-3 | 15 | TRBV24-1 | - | TGTGCCACCAGTGATTCTGGACAGGGCACAGATACGCAGTATTTT | CATSDSGQGTDTQYF
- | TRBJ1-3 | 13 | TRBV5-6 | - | TGTGCCAGCAGCTTAGTATCCGGAAACACCATATATTTT | CASSLVSGNTIYF
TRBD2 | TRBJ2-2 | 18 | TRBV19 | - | TGTGCCAGTAGTATAGGTCTTGTTGCGGGAGCGAACACCGGGGAGCTGTTTTTT | CASSIGLVAGANTGELFF
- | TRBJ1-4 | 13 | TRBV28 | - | TGTGCCAGCAGAGGCAGGGGCAGAGAAAAACTGTTTTTT | CASRGRGREKLFF
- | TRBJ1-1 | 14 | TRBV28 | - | TGTGCCAGCAGTTTGGAGCAGGCAGGGACTGAAGCTTTCTTT | CASSLEQAGTEAFF
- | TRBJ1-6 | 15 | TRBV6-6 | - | TGTGCCAGCAGGGATGGACAGAAATTTAATTCACCCCTCCACTTT | CASRDGQKFNSPLHF
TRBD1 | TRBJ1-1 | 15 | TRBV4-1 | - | TGCGCCAGCAGCCAATTTGCACAGGGGGATAGAGTAGCTTTCTTT | CASSQFAQGDRVAFF
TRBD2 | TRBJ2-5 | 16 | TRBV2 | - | TGTGCCAGCAGTGCGTCGGGACTAGTGATGGGAGAGACCCAGTACTTC | CASSASGLVMGETQYF
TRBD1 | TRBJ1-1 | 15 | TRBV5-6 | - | TGTGCCAGCAGCTGGTTAGGGACAGGGAACACTGAAGCTTTCTTT | CASSWLGTGNTEAFF
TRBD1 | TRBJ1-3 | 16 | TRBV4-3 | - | TGCGCCAGCAGCACCTGGACAGGGAGCTCTGGAAACACCATATATTTT | CASSTWTGSSGNTIYF
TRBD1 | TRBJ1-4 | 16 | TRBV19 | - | TGTGCCAGTAGCTCAGGTGTCGGGACAGGCTCGGAAAAACTGTTTTTT | CASSSGVGTGSEKLFF
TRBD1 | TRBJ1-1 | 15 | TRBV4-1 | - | TGCGCCAGCAGCCCCCGACGCGACAGGGACACTGAAGCTTTCTTT | CASSPRRDRDTEAFF
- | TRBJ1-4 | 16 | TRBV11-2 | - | TGTGCCAGCAGCCCCGGATGGGGGACGGCTAATGAAAAACTGTTTTTT | CASSPGWGTANEKLFF
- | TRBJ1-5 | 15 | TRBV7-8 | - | TGTGCCAGCAGCCTAAACCAGGGTACCCATCAGCCCCAGCATTTT | CASSLNQGTHQPQHF
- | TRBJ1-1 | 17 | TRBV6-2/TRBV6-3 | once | TGTGCCAGCAGTTACTCGAGGACAGCGACGATGAACACTGAAGCTTTCTTT | CASSYSRTATMNTEAFF
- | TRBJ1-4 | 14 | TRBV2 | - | TGTGCCAGCAGGAACACATGGGGGAACGAAAAACTGTTTTTT | CASRNTWGNEKLFF
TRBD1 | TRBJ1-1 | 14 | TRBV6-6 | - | TGTGCCAGCAGTTACTCGACAGGGAGGACTGAAGCTTTCTTT | CASSYSTGRTEAFF
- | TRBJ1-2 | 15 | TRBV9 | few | TGTGCCAGCAGCGTAGGGGGGACTCCTAACTATGGCTACACCTTC | CASSVGGTPNYGYTF
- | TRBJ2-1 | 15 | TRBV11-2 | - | TGTGCCAGCAGCTTAGGGGGGAGCTCCTACAATGAGCAGTTCTTC | CASSLGGSSYNEQFF
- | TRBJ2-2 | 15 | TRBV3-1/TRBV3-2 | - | TGTGCCAGCAGCCAAGAGGCTAGTGCTACCGGGGAGCTGTTTTTT | CASSQEASATGELFF
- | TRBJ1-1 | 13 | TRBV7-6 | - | TGTGCCAGCAGCTTAGGGTTGGGCACTGAAGCTTTCTTT | CASSLGLGTEAFF
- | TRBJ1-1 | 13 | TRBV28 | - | TGTGCCAGCATGCTTACTCAGAGGACTGAAGCTTTCTTT | CASMLTQRTEAFF
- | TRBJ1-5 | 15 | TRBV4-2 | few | TGTGCCAGCAGCCTCGGAGGGGCCCGCGATCAGCCCCAGCATTTT | CASSLGGARDQPQHF
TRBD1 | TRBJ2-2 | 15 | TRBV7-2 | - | TGTGCCAGCAGCTTACAGACAGGGTCTGCCGGGGAGCTGTTTTTT | CASSLQTGSAGELFF
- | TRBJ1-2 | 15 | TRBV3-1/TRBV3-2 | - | TGTGCCAGCAGCCAACTTTACCAGGGAAACTATGGCTACACCTTC | CASSQLYQGNYGYTF
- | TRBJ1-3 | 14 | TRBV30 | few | TGTGCCTGGAGTGTATCAGGGGATGTAAACACCATATATTTT | CAWSVSGDVNTIYF
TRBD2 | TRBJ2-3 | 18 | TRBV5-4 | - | TGTGCCAGCAGCCCCTCAGCCCCTCTAGCGGGGGTGGGAGATACGCAGTATTTT | CASSPSAPLAGVGDTQYF
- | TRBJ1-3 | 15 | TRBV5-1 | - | TGCGCCAGCAGCCCCGGGAGGGGGGCGGCGGACACCATATATTTT | CASSPGRGAADTIYF